What follows is one TCR beta chain and its context. The CDR3 covers 15 residues. V was clipped by 0 bases and J by 5 bases; unmatched bases: 6. Germline V gene lookup returns CDR1 MGHDK and CDR2 SYGVNS. TCRdb's table, derived via immunoSEQ multiplex PCR, lists solely in-frame clones and lacks some. The sample has around 50,000 clones, more than 70% seen once. The data stem from a study of OX40 agonist ivuxolimab in advanced cancers. Study-wide context: Ivuxolimab, an agonistic anti-OX40 (CD134) antibody, was given to patients.

Baseline, cycle 4 day 1, and cycle 7 day 1 were the blood sampling points. The chain combines TRBV25-1 with TRBJ2-5; TRBD1 aligns across 7 bases. The TCR was taken from an adult with an advanced solid tumor such as melanoma, head and neck, liver or kidney cancer. The sample in question was CD4+ or CD8+ T cells sorted from blood, obtained in a trial of the OX40 agonist ivuxolimab. Here the CDR3 DNA reads TGTGCCAGCAGTGAATATAAAGGGGGCGGGGAGACCCAGTACTTC. Translated: CASSEYKGGGETQYF.